The T cell receptor (beta chain) under discussion was sequenced for a study of shared T cell receptors in the human thymus. This table comes from immunoSEQ multiplex PCR, and its TCRdb copy is limited to in-frame clones, with some not included. The sample lists 700,000 to 750,000 clones; 70% to 90% were seen once. This clone appeared once. Separately, the same data were catalogued under a study of human thymus T cells.

The receptor comes from a girl less than two years old with a congenital heart defect. The specimen was thymocytes.

In nucleotides, the CDR3 is TGTGCCAGTAGTATAGATTTCAGGTCCCTTGGGGGGACTAGCGGGTCCAGCTCCTACAATGAGCAGTTCTTC. This sequence encodes CASSIDFRSLGGTSGSSSYNEQFF. J is TRBJ2-1 and V is TRBV19; 12 bases map to TRBD2. Unmatched junction bases numbered 21, after V lost 0 bases and J lost 0 bases. Germline-derived CDR1 and CDR2 are LNHDA and SQIVND (reference sequence). The CDR3 length is 24 residues.